The sequence of this TCR beta chain was determined in a study of blood T cell repertoires in COVID-19. CDR1 is SNHLY, CDR2 FYNNEI, per germline. This CDR3 is 12 amino acids long. The method was immunoSEQ multiplex PCR; TCRdb's version includes in-frame clones alone and lacks a portion of them. The repertoire holds about 180,000 clones, with approximately 88% as singletons. The receptor was isolated from a woman aged 25 to 45 with acute or convalescent COVID-19. Sequencing was done on a sample of peripheral blood. The V gene is TRBV2, the J gene TRBJ1-3; D is ambiguous. The CDR3 nucleotides read TGTGCTACTGGACTTCGCGGTGGCACCATATATTTT. Translating gives CATGLRGGTIYF.